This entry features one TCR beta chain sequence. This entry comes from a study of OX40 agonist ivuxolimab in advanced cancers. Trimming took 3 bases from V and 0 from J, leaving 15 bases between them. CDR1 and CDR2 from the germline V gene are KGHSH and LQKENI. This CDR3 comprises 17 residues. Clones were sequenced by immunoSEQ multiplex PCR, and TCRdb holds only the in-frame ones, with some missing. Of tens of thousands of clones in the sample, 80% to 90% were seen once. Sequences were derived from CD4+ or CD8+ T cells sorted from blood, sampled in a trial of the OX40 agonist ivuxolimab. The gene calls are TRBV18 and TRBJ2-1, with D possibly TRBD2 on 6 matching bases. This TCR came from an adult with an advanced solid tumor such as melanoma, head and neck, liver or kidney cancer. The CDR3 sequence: CASSPGGLLSSYNEQFF. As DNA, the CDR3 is TGTGCCAGCTCACCGGGGGGACTCCTGAGCTCCTACAATGAGCAGTTCTTC.